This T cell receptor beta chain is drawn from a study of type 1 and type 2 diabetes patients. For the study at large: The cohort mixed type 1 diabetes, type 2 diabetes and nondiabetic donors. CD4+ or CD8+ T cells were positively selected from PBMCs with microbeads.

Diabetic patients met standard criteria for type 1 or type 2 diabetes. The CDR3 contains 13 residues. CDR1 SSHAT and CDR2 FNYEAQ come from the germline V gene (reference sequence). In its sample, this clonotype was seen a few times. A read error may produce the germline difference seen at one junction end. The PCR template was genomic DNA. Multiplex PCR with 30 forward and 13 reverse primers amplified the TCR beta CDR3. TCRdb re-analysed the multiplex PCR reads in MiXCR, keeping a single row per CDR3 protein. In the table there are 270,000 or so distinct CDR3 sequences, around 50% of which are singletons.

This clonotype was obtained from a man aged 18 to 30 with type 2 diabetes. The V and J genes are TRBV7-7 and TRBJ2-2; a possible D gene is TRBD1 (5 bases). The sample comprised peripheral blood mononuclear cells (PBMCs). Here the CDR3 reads CASSLWGHGELFF. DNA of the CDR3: TGTGCTAGCAGCTTATGGGGCCACGGGGAGCTGTTTTTT.